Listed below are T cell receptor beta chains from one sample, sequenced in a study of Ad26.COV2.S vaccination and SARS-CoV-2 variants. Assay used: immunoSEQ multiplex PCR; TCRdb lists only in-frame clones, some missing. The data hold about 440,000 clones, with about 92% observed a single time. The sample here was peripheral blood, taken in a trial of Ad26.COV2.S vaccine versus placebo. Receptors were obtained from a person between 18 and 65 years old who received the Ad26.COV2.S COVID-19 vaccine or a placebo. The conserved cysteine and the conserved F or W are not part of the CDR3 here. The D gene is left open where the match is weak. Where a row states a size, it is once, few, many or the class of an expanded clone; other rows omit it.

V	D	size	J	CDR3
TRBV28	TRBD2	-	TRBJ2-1	ASSLAGLDYNEQF
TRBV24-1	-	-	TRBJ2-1	ATSAGARDEQF
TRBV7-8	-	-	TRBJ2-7	ASSPEVGSSYEQY
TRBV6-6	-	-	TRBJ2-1	ASSPHTVLSYNEQF
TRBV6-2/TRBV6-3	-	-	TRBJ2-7	ASSYRWSYEQY
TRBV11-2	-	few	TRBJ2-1	ASSLVDEQF
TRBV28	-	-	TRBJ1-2	ASSLLDRYGYT
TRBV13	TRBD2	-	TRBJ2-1	ASSLGWGREVGGEQF
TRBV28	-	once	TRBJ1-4	ASSLGNNEKLF
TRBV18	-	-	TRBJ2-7	ASSPQGGHGYEQY
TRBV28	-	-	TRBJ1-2	ASTLVGGLFTYEDGYT
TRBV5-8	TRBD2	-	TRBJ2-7	ASSWLLAGGLYEQY
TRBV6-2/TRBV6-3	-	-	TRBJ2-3	ASSEDFSSTDTQY
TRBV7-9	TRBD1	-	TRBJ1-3	ASSLAGGQVRSGNTIY
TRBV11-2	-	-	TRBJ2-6	ASSPSGANVLT
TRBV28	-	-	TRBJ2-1	ASSFHPSTPYNEQF
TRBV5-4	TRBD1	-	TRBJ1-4	ASSPDRGVNEKLF
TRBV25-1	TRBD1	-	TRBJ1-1	ASSGDRSTEAF
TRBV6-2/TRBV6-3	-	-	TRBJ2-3	ASSTGPTRTDTQY
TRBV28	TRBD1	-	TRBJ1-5	ASSLPRTGYSNQPQH
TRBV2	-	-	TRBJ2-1	ASSSAEQF
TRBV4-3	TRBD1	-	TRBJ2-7	ASSHDRGSDEQY
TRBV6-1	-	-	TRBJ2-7	ASSEGGFAYEQY
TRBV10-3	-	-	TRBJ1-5	AISAGINQPQH
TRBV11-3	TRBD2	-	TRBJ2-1	ASSFRTSGSHEQF
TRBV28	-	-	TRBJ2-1	ASSPLWDSYNEQF
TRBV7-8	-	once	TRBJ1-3	ASSLLVWEVGNTIY
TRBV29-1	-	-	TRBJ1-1	SVVRDTEAF
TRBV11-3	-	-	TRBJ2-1	ASSLGPPGGEQF
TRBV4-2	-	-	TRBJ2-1	ASSQDLDRYSYNEQF
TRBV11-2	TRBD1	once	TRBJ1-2	ASSLVWDSGKGGYT
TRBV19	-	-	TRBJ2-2	ASTRFANTGELF
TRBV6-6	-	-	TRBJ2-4	ASSGRDRQRNIQY
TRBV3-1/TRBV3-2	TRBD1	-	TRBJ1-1	ASSQVSLRTGTEAF
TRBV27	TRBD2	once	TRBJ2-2	ASRTSGNTGELF
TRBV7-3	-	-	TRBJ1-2	ASSLNQGSNYGYT
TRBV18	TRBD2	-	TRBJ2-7	ASSPKREGRDEQY
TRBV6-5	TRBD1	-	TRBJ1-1	ASNSGQGTEAF
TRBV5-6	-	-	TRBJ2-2	ASSLLRIAGELF
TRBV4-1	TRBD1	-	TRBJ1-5	ASSQEGTGDQPQH
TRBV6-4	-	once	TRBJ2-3	ASSESGHLTDTQY
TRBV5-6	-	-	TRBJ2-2	ASSPRPTGELF
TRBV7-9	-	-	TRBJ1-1	ASSSRGGGRTEAF
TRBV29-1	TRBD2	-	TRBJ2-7	SVIPTSGTYEQY
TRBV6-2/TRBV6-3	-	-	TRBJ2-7	ASSYVGAYEQY
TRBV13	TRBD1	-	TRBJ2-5	ASSPRTGQKTQY
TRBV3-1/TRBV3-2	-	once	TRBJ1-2	ASSQDWGGGYT
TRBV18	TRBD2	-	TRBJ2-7	ASSPNPSGAPSYEQY
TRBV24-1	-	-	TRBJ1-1	ATSDNTRAF
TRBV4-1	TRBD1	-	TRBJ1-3	ASSPLGTGPTLSGNTIY
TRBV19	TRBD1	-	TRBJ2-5	ASSIGGTGGSETQY
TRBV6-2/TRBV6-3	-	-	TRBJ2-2	ASSYPSKRLF